This T cell receptor beta chain was documented in a study of human T cells and chemical hapten exposure. Study background: For sensitization, 2% DPC was applied to an approximately 2 cm by approximately 2 cm patch of upper inner arm skin. Patch tests put 0.01% DPC on the upper back, read at 6 days.

Each CDR3 protein is one row after TCRdb ran MiXCR on the RACE reads. This table has about 120,000 distinct CDR3 sequences, around 10% appearing once. This clonotype has a handful of counts. V shed 5 bases, J shed 9 bases, and the junction held 17 bases outside the gene matches. In germline, CDR1 is SGHRS, CDR2 YFSETQ. The CDR3 is 17 residues long. Indicated time point: patch test 1, 2 weeks after DPC sensitization. Described treatment: therapeutic diphenylcyclopropenone sensitization with weekly scalp DPC. This TCR was recovered from a woman aged 45 to 65 with alopecia areata. Some clones in this sample may be carry-over from other donors' samples. The sequencing used whole blood, collected in connection with sensitization to the hapten diphenylcyclopropenone (DPC). The genes are TRBV5-1 and TRBJ1-3; 10 bases match TRBD1. In nucleotides, the CDR3 is TGCGCCAGCAGGACCGACAGAGCGGACAGGGGGGATGCCACCATATATTTT. Protein product: CASRTDRADRGDATIYF. Full variable domain (outside the CDR3, taken from reference TRBV5-1 and TRBJ1-3): KAGVTQTPRYLIKTRGQQVTLSCSPISGHRSVSWYQQTPGQGLQFLFEYFSETQRNKGNFPGRFSGRQFSNSRSEMNVSTLELGDSALYLCASRTDRADRGDATIYFGEGSWLTVV.